This TCR beta chain was documented in a study of blood T cell repertoires in COVID-19. The CDR3 consists of 15 residues. Trimming removed 3 bases from V and 4 bases from J, with 16 bases in between. The germline V gene encodes CDR1 SGHKS and CDR2 YYEKEE (reference sequence). This clone was observed once. TCRdb keeps only in-frame clones here, not all; method: immunoSEQ multiplex PCR. The sample holds about 360,000 clones; roughly 90% are singletons and the top ten take just over 7%. This sequence was found in a woman aged 55-69 years with COVID-19, enrolled during active disease. Source material: peripheral blood. The V gene is TRBV5-5, the J gene TRBJ1-2, with D perhaps TRBD1 (5 bases). The CDR3 spells CASSSDSPVFYGYTF. As DNA, the CDR3 is TGTGCCAGCAGCTCTGACAGCCCGGTATTCTATGGCTACACCTTC.